The clone carrying this T cell receptor beta chain was seen ten or more times. Its target is unknown. The unsorted libraries were prepared from 2 million PBMCs (stored at -80 C). The team produced cDNA through 5'RACE using 10-nucleotide random UMIs. TCRdb analysed the 5' RACE reads with MiXCR anew, one entry per CDR3 protein. The sample gives about 50,000 distinct CDR3 sequences, approximately 10% of which show up once; around 20% is in the top ten. V was shortened by 0 bases and J by 2 bases, with 18 bases between the two germline ends. The CDR3 sequence is 18 residues long. Germline lookup yields CDR1 SEHNR and CDR2 FQNEAQ (reference sequence). This sample is drawn from a study of neurological immune-mediated disorders. Study observations and caveats: Whereas HTLV-1-associated myelopathy showed the most TCR clonal expansion, multiple sclerosis showed the least, with levels below those of healthy controls. None of the CDR3 amino acid sequences found in expanded clones was shared across subjects. This suggests that the TCR-beta repertoires were private in all groups.

The TCR originated in a woman aged 35 to 49 with HTLV-1-associated myelopathy (HAM/TSP). The sequencing sample was made of PBMCs. The chain has TRBV7-9 and TRBJ2-3, with D unresolved. CDR3 protein: CASSLAEINESPTDTQYF. The CDR3 DNA reads TGTGCCAGCAGCTTAGCAGAAATAAACGAGAGTCCCACAGATACGCAGTATTTT.